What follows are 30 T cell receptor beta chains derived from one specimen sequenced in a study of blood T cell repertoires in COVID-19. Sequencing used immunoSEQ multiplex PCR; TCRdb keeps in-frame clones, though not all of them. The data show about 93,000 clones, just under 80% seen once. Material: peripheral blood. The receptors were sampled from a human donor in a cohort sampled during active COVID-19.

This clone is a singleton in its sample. CDR3 bases: TGTGCCAGCAGCTCGCCGGGACAGGTGAAAGCTTTCTTT. Residues: CASSSPGQVKAFF. The chain recombines TRBV7-2 with TRBJ1-1, with TRBD1 matching 8 bases. This CDR3 comprises 13 residues. Germline V gives CDR1 SGHTA, CDR2 FQGNSA. J lost 9 bases, V lost 4 bases, and 7 bases had no gene match.

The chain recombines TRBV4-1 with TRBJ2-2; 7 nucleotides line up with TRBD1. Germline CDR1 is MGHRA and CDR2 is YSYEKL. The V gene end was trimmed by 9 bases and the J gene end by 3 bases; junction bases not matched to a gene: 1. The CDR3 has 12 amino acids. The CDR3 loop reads CASTGDTGELFF. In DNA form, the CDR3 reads TGCGCCAGTACAGGGGACACCGGGGAGCTGTTTTTT.

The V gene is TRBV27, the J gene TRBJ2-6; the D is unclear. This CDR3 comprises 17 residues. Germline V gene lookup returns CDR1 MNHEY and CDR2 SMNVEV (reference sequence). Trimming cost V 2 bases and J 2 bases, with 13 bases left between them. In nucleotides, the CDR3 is TGTGCCAGCAGTTTAATGGCAGGTACTGCTGGGGCCAACGTCCTGACTTTC. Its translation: CASSLMAGTAGANVLTF.

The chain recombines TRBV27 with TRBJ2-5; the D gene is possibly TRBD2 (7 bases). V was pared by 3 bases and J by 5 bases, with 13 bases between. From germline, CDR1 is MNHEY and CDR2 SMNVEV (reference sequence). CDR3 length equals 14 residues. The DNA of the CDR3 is TGTGCCAGCAGTTTTGGGGGGGGGCTCGAGACCCAGTACTTC. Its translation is CASSFGGGLETQYF.

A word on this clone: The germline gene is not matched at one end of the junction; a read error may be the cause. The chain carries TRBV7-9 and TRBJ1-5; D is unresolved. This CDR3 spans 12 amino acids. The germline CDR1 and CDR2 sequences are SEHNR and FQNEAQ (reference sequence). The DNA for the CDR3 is TGTGCCAGCAGCTTTGGCAACCAGCCCCAGCATTTT. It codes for CASSFGNQPQHF.

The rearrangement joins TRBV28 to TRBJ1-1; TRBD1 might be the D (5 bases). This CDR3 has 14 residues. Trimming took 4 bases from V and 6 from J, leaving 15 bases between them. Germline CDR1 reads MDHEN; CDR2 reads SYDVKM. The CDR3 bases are TGTGCCAGCAGTTCGACGGGGGGAAGGGCTGAAGCTTTCTTT. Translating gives CASSSTGGRAEAFF.

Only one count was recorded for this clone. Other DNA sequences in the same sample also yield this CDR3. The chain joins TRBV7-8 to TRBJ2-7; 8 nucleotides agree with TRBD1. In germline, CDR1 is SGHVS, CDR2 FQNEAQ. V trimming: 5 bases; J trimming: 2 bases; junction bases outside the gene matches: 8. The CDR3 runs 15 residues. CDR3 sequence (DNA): TGTGCCAGCAGCCCAGGACAGGGAAGGACCTACGAGCAGTACTTC. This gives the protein CASSPGQGRTYEQYF.

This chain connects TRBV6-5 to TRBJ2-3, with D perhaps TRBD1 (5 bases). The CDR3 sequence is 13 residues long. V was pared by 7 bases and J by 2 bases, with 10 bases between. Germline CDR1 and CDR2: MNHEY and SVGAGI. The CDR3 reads CASKPGFTDTQYF. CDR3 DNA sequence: TGTGCCAGCAAACCAGGGTTCACAGATACGCAGTATTTT.

This CDR3 is CASRSGGGSYNEQFF. The DNA of the CDR3 is TGTGCCAGCAGAAGCGGGGGGGGCTCCTACAATGAGCAGTTCTTC. The chain uses TRBV2 and TRBJ2-1; 10 bases are a match to TRBD2. V dropped 6 bases and J dropped 0; count of bases not matched to a gene: 2. Germline V gives CDR1 SNHLY, CDR2 FYNNEI. The CDR3 is made up of 15 amino acids.

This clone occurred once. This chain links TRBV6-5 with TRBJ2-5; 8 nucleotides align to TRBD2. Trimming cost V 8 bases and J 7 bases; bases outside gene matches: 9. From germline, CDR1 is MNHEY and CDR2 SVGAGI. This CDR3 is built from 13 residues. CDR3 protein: CASWRAGVGTQYF. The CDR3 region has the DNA TGTGCCAGCTGGAGAGCGGGAGTAGGGACCCAGTACTTC.

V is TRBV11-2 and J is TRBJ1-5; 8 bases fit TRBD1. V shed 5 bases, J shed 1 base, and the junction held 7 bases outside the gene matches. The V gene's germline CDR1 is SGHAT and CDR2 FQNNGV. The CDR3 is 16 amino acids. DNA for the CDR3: TGTGCCAGCAGCCTTAGGACAGGGACGAGCAATCAGCCCCAGCATTTT. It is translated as CASSLRTGTSNQPQHF.

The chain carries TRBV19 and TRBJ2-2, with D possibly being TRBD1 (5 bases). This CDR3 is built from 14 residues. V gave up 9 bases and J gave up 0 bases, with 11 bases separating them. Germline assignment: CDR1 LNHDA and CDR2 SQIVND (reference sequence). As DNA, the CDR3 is TGTGCCAGCGCAGGGCTCGCGAACACCGGGGAGCTGTTTTTT. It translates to CASAGLANTGELFF.

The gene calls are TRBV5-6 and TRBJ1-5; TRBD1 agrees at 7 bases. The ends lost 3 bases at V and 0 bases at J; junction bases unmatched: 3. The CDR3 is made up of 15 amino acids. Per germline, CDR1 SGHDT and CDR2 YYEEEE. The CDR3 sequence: CASSWRQGSNQPQHF. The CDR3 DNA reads TGTGCCAGCAGCTGGAGACAGGGTAGCAATCAGCCCCAGCATTTT.

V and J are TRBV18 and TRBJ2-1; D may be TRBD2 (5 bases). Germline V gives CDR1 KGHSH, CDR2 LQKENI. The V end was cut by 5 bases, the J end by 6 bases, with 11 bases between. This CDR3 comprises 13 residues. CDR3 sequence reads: CASSSRSGNEQFF. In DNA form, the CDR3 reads TGTGCCAGCTCATCCCGGAGCGGCAATGAGCAGTTCTTC.

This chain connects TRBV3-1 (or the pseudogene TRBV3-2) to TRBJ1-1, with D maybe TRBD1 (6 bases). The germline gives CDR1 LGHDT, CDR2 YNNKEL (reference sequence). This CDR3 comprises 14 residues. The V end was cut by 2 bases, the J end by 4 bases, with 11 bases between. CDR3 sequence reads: CASSQTGKGTEAFF. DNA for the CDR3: TGTGCCAGCAGCCAAACAGGGAAGGGCACTGAAGCTTTCTTT.

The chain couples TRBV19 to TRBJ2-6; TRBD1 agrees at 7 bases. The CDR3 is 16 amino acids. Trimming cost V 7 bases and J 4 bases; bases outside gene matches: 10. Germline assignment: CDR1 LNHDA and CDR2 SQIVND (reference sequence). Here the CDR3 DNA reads TGTGCCAGTACCGCCGGACAGGTTATGGGGGCCAACGTCCTGACTTTC. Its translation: CASTAGQVMGANVLTF.

The CDR3 bases are TGTGCCAGCAGTTCGGGGGGGGGCACAGATACGCAGTATTTT. Protein product: CASSSGGGTDTQYF. V and J are TRBV28 and TRBJ2-3; 8 bases line up with TRBD2. Per the germline V gene, CDR1 is MDHEN and CDR2 is SYDVKM. V lost 4 bases, J lost 1 base, and 1 base stayed unmatched. The CDR3 spans 14 residues. Together with reference TRBV28 and TRBJ2-3, the CDR3 gives the full variable domain: DVKVTQSSRYLVKRTGEKVFLECVQDMDHENMFWYRQDPGLGLRLIYFSYDVKMKEKGDIPEGYSVSREKKERFSLILESASTNQTSMYLCASSSGGGTDTQYFGPGTRLTVL.

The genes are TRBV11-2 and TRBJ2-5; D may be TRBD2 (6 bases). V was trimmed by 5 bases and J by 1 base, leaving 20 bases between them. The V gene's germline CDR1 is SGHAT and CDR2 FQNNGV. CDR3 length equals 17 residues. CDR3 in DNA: TGTGCCAGCAGCCTCAAGCCCGGGGGACGTTCCCAAGAGACCCAGTACTTC. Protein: CASSLKPGGRSQETQYF.

The CDR3 loop reads CASSPWDTNYEQYF. CDR3 bases: TGTGCCAGCAGTCCGTGGGACACCAACTACGAGCAGTACTTC. This rearrangement joins TRBV27 to TRBJ2-7, with D possibly being TRBD1 (6 bases). The CDR3 is 14 amino acids. V shed 5 bases and J shed 3 bases, with 14 bases lying between them. Germline V CDR1 and CDR2: MNHEY, SMNVEV (reference sequence).

The CDR3 sequence is CASSLEQIDGYTF. In DNA form, the CDR3 reads TGTGCCAGCAGTTTAGAACAGATTGATGGCTACACCTTC. This chain uses TRBV28 with TRBJ1-2; D is uncertain. The CDR3 has 13 residues. The V gene's germline CDR1 is MDHEN and CDR2 SYDVKM. Trimming took 2 bases from V and 6 from J, leaving 10 bases between them.

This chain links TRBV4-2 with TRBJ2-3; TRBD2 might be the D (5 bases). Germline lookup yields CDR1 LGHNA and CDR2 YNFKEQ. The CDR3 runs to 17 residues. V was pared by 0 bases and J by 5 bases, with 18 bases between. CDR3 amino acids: CASSQEWENGARDTQYF. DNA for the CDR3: TGTGCCAGCAGCCAAGAGTGGGAGAACGGAGCAAGAGATACGCAGTATTTT.

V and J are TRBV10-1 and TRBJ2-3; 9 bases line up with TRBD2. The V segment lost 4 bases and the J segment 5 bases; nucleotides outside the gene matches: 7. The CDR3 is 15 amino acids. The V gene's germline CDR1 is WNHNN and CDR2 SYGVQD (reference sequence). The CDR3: CASSGAGGLRDTQYF. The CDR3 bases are TGCGCCAGCAGTGGAGCGGGAGGACTTCGAGATACGCAGTATTTT.

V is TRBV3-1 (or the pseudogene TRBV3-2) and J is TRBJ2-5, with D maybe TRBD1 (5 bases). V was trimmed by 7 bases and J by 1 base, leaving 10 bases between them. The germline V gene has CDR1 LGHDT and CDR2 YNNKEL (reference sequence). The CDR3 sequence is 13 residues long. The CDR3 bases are TGTGCCAGCAAAGTAGGGGCCCAAGAGACCCAGTACTTC. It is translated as CASKVGAQETQYF.

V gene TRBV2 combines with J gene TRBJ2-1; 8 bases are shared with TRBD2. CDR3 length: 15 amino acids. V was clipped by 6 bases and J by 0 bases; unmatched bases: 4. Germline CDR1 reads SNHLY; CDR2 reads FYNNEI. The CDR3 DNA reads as TGTGCCAGCAGCGTGAGCGGGAGCTCCTACAATGAGCAGTTCTTC. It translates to CASSVSGSSYNEQFF.

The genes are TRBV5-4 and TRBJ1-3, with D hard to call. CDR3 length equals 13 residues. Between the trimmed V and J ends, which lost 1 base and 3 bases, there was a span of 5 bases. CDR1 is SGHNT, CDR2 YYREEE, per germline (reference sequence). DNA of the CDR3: TGTGCCAGCAGCTTGTCTAGTGGAAACACCATATATTTT. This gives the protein CASSLSSGNTIYF.

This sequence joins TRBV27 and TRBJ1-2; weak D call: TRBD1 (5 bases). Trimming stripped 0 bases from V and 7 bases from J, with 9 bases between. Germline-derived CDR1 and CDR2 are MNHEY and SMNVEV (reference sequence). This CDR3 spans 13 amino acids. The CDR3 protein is CASSLSAGRGYTF. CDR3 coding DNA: TGTGCCAGCAGTTTATCGGCAGGGCGTGGCTACACCTTC.

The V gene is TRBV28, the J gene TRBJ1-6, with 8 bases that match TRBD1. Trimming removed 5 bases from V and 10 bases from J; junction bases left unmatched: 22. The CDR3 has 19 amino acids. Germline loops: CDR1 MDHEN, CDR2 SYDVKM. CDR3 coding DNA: TGTGCCAGCAGTCCCTCTCCGACAGGGGCCCTTGGCATTCGGTCACCCCTCCACTTT. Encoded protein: CASSPSPTGALGIRSPLHF.

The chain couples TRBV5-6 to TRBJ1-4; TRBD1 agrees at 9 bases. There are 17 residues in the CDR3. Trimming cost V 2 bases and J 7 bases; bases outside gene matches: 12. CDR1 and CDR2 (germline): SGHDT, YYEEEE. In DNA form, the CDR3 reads TGTGCCAGCAGCTTTTACTTGCCGGGACAGGGAGGTGAAAAACTGTTTTTT. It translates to CASSFYLPGQGGEKLFF.

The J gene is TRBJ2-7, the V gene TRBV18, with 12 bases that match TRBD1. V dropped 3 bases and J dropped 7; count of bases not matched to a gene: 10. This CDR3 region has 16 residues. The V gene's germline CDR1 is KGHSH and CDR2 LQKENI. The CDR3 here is CASSPRLGQGAGEQYF. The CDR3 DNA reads TGTGCCAGCTCACCCCGATTGGGACAGGGGGCGGGAGAGCAGTACTTC.

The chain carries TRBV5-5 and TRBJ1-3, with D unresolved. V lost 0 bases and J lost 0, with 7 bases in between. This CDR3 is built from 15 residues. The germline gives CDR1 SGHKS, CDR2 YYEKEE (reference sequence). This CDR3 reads CASSLDPSSGNTIYF. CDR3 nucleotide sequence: TGTGCCAGCAGCTTGGACCCGAGCTCTGGAAACACCATATATTTT.